This passage covers 22 T cell receptor beta chains from one sample sequenced in a study of vaccination effects on CD4 cells after COVID-19. Some clones are missing from TCRdb's copy, which holds only in-frame ones; the method was immunoSEQ multiplex PCR. Here the sample spans around 69,000 clones, around 80% being singletons. Cells that had been cultured for 10 days were the source of isolated CD4+ T cells. It was two doses of either the BNT162b2 or mRNA-1273 vaccine that participants received. The antigens these receptors bind are not known. The specimen was CD4+ T cells from PBMCs cultured without peptide, collected after COVID-19 vaccination. The receptors stem from a human donor who received a COVID-19 vaccine.

With respect to this clone: Other DNA sequences of this sample code for an identical CDR3. The chain carries TRBV30 and TRBJ2-5; D not resolved. The CDR3 length is 11 residues. Germline assignment: CDR1 GTSNPN and CDR2 SVGIG (reference sequence). With 0 bases removed from V and 4 bases from J, the gap between germline ends came to 3 bases. DNA for the CDR3: TGTGCCTGGAGTGTACGAGAGACCCAGTACTTC. This sequence encodes CAWSVRETQYF.

The chain's CDR3 is CASSLDRRQNYGYTF. The CDR3 nucleotides read TGTGCCAGCAGCTTGGACAGGCGACAAAACTATGGCTACACCTTC. The chain is built from TRBV5-6 and TRBJ1-2; tentative D call: TRBD1 (5 bases). The CDR3 has 15 residues. Germline V gene sequence: CDR1 SGHDT, CDR2 YYEEEE. Trimming stripped 0 bases from V and 2 bases from J, with 11 bases between.

V usage is TRBV9 and J usage is TRBJ2-3; 8 nucleotides align to TRBD1. From germline, CDR1 is SGDLS and CDR2 YYNGEE. V lost 4 bases and J lost 0; bases outside the gene matches: 7. The CDR3 is 16 amino acids. The CDR3 DNA follows: TGTGCCAGCAGCTTAGGCCGGGACAGGAGCACAGATACGCAGTATTTT. The encoded protein is CASSLGRDRSTDTQYF.

This rearrangement joins TRBV6-1 to TRBJ2-7, with D possibly matching TRBD1 (6 bases). The length of the CDR3 is 17 residues. Germline V gene data show CDR1 as MNHNS and CDR2 as SASEGT. The V end was cut by 4 bases, the J end by 0 bases, with 19 bases between. The DNA of the CDR3 is TGTGCCAGCAGTGCCCGGATTCCAGGGGCCTACTCCTACGAGCAGTACGTC. This encodes CASSARIPGAYSYEQYV.

The rearrangement joins TRBV5-4 to TRBJ2-5, with D perhaps matching TRBD2 (6 bases). Trimming stripped 3 bases from V and 3 bases from J, with 9 bases between. Germline V gives CDR1 SGHNT, CDR2 YYREEE (reference sequence). The CDR3 consists of 13 residues. The CDR3: CASSWGEEETQYF. The CDR3 nucleotides read TGTGCCAGCAGCTGGGGGGAGGAAGAGACCCAGTACTTC.

The V gene is TRBV2, the J gene TRBJ2-2; D unclear. V was shortened by 3 bases and J by 4 bases, with 6 bases between the two germline ends. CDR1 and CDR2 (germline): SNHLY, FYNNEI. The length of the CDR3 is 13 residues. CDR3 protein: CASSERSTGELFF. For the CDR3, the DNA is TGTGCCAGCAGTGAGAGGAGCACCGGGGAGCTGTTTTTT. The complete variable domain, with remaining parts taken from reference TRBV2 and TRBJ2-2, reads EPEVTQTPSHQVTQMGQEVILRCVPISNHLYFYWYRQILGQKVEFLVSFYNNEISEKSEIFDDQFSVERPDGSNFTLKIRSTKLEDSAMYFCASSERSTGELFFGEGSRLTVL.

The rearrangement uses TRBV5-1 and TRBJ2-7; D assignment may be TRBD1 or TRBD2 (5 bases each). The CDR3 totals 14 residues. Looked up from germline, CDR1 is SGHRS and CDR2 is YFSETQ. V dropped 0 bases and J dropped 2 bases, with 9 bases sitting between them. CDR3 bases: TGCGCCAGCAGCTTGGAAGGGACCCCCTACGAGCAGTACGTC. Translated, it gives CASSLEGTPYEQYV.

The chain has TRBV6-5 and TRBJ2-1; 7 bases fit TRBD2. This CDR3 is built from 14 residues. Germline loops: CDR1 MNHEY, CDR2 SVGAGI. Losses at the gene ends were 2 bases for V and 6 bases for J; bases not matched to a gene: 4. CDR3 coding DNA: TGTGCCAGCAGTTACGGGGGACTAACCAATGAGCAGTTCTTC. Translation: CASSYGGLTNEQFF.

The V gene is TRBV5-1, the J gene TRBJ2-3; TRBD2 agrees at 7 bases. The CDR3 spans 15 residues. J gave up 3 bases and V 7 bases, and 11 bases lay outside the gene matches. Germline CDR1 is SGHRS and CDR2 is YFSETQ. The CDR3 reads CASATGGGITDTQYF. In nucleotides, the CDR3 is TGCGCCAGCGCTACGGGCGGGGGAATAACAGATACGCAGTATTTT.

CDR3 nucleotides: TGTGCCAGCAGTGAGAACAGGGTCGGCTACACCTTC. Protein: CASSENRVGYTF. V usage is TRBV6-1 and J usage is TRBJ1-2; D is possibly TRBD1 (6 bases). Germline assignment: CDR1 MNHNS and CDR2 SASEGT. The CDR3 loop spans 12 amino acids. The ends were cut back, 3 bases at V and 8 bases at J, with 10 bases in the middle.

This chain links TRBV18 with TRBJ1-5; tentatively, D is TRBD1 (5 bases). With 1 base removed from V and 1 base from J, the gap between germline ends came to 11 bases. CDR3 length equals 16 residues. Germline CDR1 is KGHSH and CDR2 is LQKENI. The CDR3 sequence is CASSPLGGVSNQPQHF. For the CDR3, the DNA is TGTGCCAGCTCACCACTCGGGGGGGTAAGCAATCAGCCCCAGCATTTT.

The J gene is TRBJ1-1, the V gene TRBV3-1 (or the pseudogene TRBV3-2); D gene ambiguous. Per germline, CDR1 LGHDT and CDR2 YNNKEL (reference sequence). V lost 4 bases to trimming and J lost 0 bases, with 12 bases between them. The CDR3 totals 15 residues. The CDR3 here is CASSLAGPMNTEAFF. The DNA of the CDR3 is TGTGCCAGCAGCCTAGCAGGACCCATGAACACTGAAGCTTTCTTT.

This clone is medium-sized. V is TRBV12-5 and J is TRBJ2-3; D ambiguous. The ends were cut back, 3 bases at V and 4 bases at J, with 2 bases in the middle. Germline CDR1 is LGHNT and CDR2 is FRNRAP. This CDR3 has 11 amino acids. CDR3 DNA sequence: TGTGCTAGTGGTTTTTCAGATACGCAGTATTTT. It encodes CASGFSDTQYF.

Here the CDR3 reads CASSEFGNTEAFF. CDR3 nucleotides: TGTGCCAGCAGTGAATTCGGGAACACTGAAGCTTTCTTT. J is TRBJ1-1 and V is TRBV2; D remains unclear. Germline V gene lookup returns CDR1 SNHLY and CDR2 FYNNEI. The V gene lost 2 bases and the J gene lost 1 base, with 5 bases spanning the gap. This CDR3 contains 13 residues.

V usage is TRBV6-5 and J usage is TRBJ1-2; D is unresolved. V lost 0 bases and J lost 7, with 15 bases in between. Germline values: CDR1 MNHEY, CDR2 SVGAGI. The CDR3 contains 15 residues. This CDR3 reads CASSYSSRFLGGYTF. For the CDR3, the DNA is TGTGCCAGCAGTTACTCGAGCAGGTTTTTAGGTGGCTACACCTTC.

This chain connects TRBV28 to TRBJ1-2, with 8 bases matching TRBD1. The CDR3 is 11 residues long. In germline, CDR1 is MDHEN, CDR2 SYDVKM. Trimming cost V 11 bases and J 4 bases; bases outside gene matches: 3. The CDR3 region is CASGGVYGYTF. The CDR3 DNA reads TGTGCCTCAGGGGGCGTCTATGGCTACACCTTC.

In this sample, this clone turned up a few times. V is TRBV6-2 or TRBV6-3 and J is TRBJ1-5; D might be TRBD1 (6 bases). There are 15 residues in the CDR3. Germline loops: CDR1 MNHEY, CDR2 SVGEGT. The ends were cut back, 4 bases at V and 2 bases at J, with 12 bases in the middle. CDR3 loop: CASSSLSGGNQPQHF. In nucleotides, the CDR3 is TGTGCCAGCAGTTCGCTCTCAGGGGGCAATCAGCCCCAGCATTTT.

The rearrangement uses TRBV10-3 and TRBJ1-1, with D perhaps matching TRBD1 (5 bases). V was trimmed by 10 bases and J by 4 bases, leaving 22 bases between them. Germline-derived CDR1 and CDR2 are ENHRY and SYGVKD. This CDR3 has 15 amino acids. This CDR3 is CATTRDQTAGTEAFF. Written as DNA, the CDR3 is TGTGCCACCACCCGTGACCAGACAGCGGGCACTGAAGCTTTCTTT.

This chain links TRBV28 with TRBJ1-2, with D maybe TRBD1 (6 bases). This CDR3 contains 14 residues. Per germline, CDR1 MDHEN and CDR2 SYDVKM. V lost 6 bases and J 4 bases, leaving 15 bases between the germline ends. The CDR3 DNA follows: TGTGCCAGCAGCCTTGTCGGGACAAGCTATGGCTACACCTTC. It specifies CASSLVGTSYGYTF.

The rearrangement uses TRBV5-1 and TRBJ2-7, with D possibly being TRBD1 or TRBD2 (5 bases each). Trimming cost V 4 bases and J 6 bases, with 14 bases left between them. The CDR3 length is 13 residues. CDR1 is SGHRS, CDR2 YFSETQ, per germline. The CDR3 nucleotides read TGCGCCAGCAGCCGGGACGGCCTTGGCGAGCAGTACGTC. It yields the protein CASSRDGLGEQYV.

V and J are TRBV5-6 and TRBJ2-5; weak D call: TRBD1 (6 bases). The V end lost 6 bases, the J end lost 3 bases, and 12 bases lay between the germline ends. The germline CDR1 and CDR2 sequences are SGHDT and YYEEEE. The CDR3 totals 13 residues. This chain's CDR3 is CASILRGKETQYF. CDR3 nucleotide sequence: TGTGCCAGCATCCTGAGGGGGAAAGAGACCCAGTACTTC.

The chain carries TRBV28 and TRBJ1-4, with D unresolved. The CDR3 runs to 15 residues. Germline V gene sequence: CDR1 MDHEN, CDR2 SYDVKM. The V gene lost 10 bases and the J gene lost 0 bases, with 15 bases spanning the gap. The chain's CDR3 is CATARRLATNEKLFF. The CDR3 DNA reads as TGTGCCACCGCGAGACGGCTTGCAACTAATGAAAAACTGTTTTTT.